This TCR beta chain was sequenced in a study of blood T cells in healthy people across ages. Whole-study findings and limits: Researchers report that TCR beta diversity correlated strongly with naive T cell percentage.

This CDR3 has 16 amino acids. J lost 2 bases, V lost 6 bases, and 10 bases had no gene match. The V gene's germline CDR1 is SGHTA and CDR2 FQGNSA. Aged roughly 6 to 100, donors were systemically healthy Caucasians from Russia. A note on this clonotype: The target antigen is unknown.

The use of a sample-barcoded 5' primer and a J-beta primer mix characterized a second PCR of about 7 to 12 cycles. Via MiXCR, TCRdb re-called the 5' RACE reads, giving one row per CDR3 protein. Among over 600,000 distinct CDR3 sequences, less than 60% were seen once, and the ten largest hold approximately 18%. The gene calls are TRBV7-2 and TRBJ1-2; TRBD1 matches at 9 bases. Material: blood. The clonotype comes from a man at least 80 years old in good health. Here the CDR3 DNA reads TGTGCCAGCAGGTCAGGGGCACAGGGGGCAAACTATGGCTACACCTTC. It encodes CASRSGAQGANYGYTF.